These 9 T cell receptor beta chains share one sample of origin, sequenced in a study of blood T cell repertoires in COVID-19. This table comes from immunoSEQ multiplex PCR, and its TCRdb copy is limited to in-frame clones, with some not included. The sample lists under 170,000 clones, around 87% seen once, with about 4% in the top ten. Sequenced input: peripheral blood. These receptors were taken from a woman aged 55 to 70 with active or convalescent COVID-19.

The genes are TRBV10-1 and TRBJ1-1, with D perhaps matching TRBD1 (6 bases). This CDR3 has 13 amino acids. Germline V gives CDR1 WNHNN, CDR2 SYGVQD (reference sequence). V lost 3 bases and J 1 base, leaving 6 bases between the germline ends. Here the CDR3 DNA reads TGCGCCAGCAGTGAACAGGGGAACACTGAAGCTTTCTTT. Its translation is CASSEQGNTEAFF.

The rearrangement links TRBV5-1 to TRBJ2-2; TRBD2 matches at 8 bases. Germline trimming cut 3 bases from V and 1 base from J; bases unmatched to any gene: 8. The CDR3 runs to 17 residues. Germline loops: CDR1 SGHRS, CDR2 YFSETQ. Here the CDR3 reads CASSWGSSGVNTGELFF. In DNA form, the CDR3 reads TGCGCCAGCAGCTGGGGAAGTAGCGGGGTGAACACCGGGGAGCTGTTTTTT.

The J gene is TRBJ1-2, the V gene TRBV6-5; the match to TRBD1 covers 7 bases. Germline V lookup: CDR1 MNHEY, CDR2 SVGAGI. V lost 5 bases, J lost 4 bases, and 4 bases stayed unmatched. This CDR3 region has 13 residues. This chain's CDR3 is CASSKTGVYGYTF. CDR3 coding DNA: TGTGCCAGCAGTAAAACAGGGGTCTATGGCTACACCTTC.

The rearrangement joins TRBV11-3 to TRBJ1-1; a weak D match, TRBD1 (5 bases). Deletions cut 4 bases from V and 4 bases from J, with 7 bases between. CDR3 length: 12 residues. Germline V lookup: CDR1 SGHNT, CDR2 YENEEA. The chain's CDR3 is CASSSQGTEAFF. CDR3 sequence (DNA): TGTGCCAGCAGCTCCCAGGGCACTGAAGCTTTCTTT.

The V call is TRBV7-2, the J call TRBJ2-1, with TRBD1 identical over 8 bases. This CDR3 region has 14 residues. Germline assignment: CDR1 SGHTA and CDR2 FQGNSA. V shed 2 bases, J shed 6 bases, and the junction held 3 bases outside the gene matches. The CDR3 nucleotides are TGTGCCAGCAGCTTACGAACAGGGGGCAATGAGCAGTTCTTC. Its protein is CASSLRTGGNEQFF.

The rearrangement links TRBV6-5 to TRBJ1-2; the D gene is possibly TRBD1 (6 bases). Looked up from germline, CDR1 is MNHEY and CDR2 is SVGAGI. V was clipped by 6 bases and J by 6 bases, with 11 bases between them. CDR3 length: 12 amino acids. The CDR3 region has the DNA TGTGCCAGCAGGGGAACAGGGCATGGCTACACCTTC. This encodes CASRGTGHGYTF.

The chain combines TRBV18 with TRBJ2-5; D remains unclear. Per the germline V gene, CDR1 is KGHSH and CDR2 is LQKENI. The CDR3 contains 13 residues. V gave up 5 bases and J gave up 5 bases, with 12 bases separating them. CDR3 DNA sequence: TGTGCCAGCTCAACCACTTTAGATGAGACCCAGTACTTC. Amino acids: CASSTTLDETQYF.

The CDR3 loop reads CATSGTGSGNTIYF. The CDR3 nucleotides are TGTGCCACCAGCGGGACAGGCTCTGGAAACACCATATATTTT. This rearrangement joins TRBV15 to TRBJ1-3, with TRBD1 identical over 8 bases. From germline, CDR1 is LNHNV and CDR2 YYDKDF (reference sequence). The CDR3 covers 14 residues. The trim removed 5 bases at V and 0 bases at J, leaving 0 bases unmatched. Supplemented by reference TRBV15 and TRBJ1-3, the full variable domain reads DAMVIQNPRYQVTQFGKPVTLSCSQTLNHNVMYWYQQKSSQAPKLLFHYYDKDFNNEADTPDNFQSRRPNTSFCFLDIRSPGLGDTAMYLCATSGTGSGNTIYFGEGSWLTVV.

The rearrangement joins TRBV2 to TRBJ2-3, with 13 nucleotides matching TRBD2. Germline V lookup: CDR1 SNHLY, CDR2 FYNNEI. V gave up 5 bases and J gave up 4 bases; unmatched junction bases: 6. The CDR3 covers 16 residues. CDR3: CASSTSGGERADTQYF. The CDR3 coding sequence is TGTGCCAGCAGTACTAGCGGGGGGGAAAGGGCAGATACGCAGTATTTT.